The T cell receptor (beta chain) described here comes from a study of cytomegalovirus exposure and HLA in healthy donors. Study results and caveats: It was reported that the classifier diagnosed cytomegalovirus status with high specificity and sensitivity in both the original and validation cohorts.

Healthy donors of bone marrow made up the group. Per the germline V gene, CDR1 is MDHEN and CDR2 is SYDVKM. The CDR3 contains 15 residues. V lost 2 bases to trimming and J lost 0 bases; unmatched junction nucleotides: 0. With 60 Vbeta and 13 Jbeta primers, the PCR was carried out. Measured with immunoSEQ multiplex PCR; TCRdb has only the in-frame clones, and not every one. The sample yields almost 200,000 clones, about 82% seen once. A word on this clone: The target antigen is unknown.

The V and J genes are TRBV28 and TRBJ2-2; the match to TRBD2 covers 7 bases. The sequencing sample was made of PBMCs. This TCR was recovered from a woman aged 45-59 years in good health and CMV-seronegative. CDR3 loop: CASSLAGANTGELFF. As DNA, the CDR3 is TGTGCCAGCAGTTTAGCGGGAGCGAACACCGGGGAGCTGTTTTTT. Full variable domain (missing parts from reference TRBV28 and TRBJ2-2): DVKVTQSSRYLVKRTGEKVFLECVQDMDHENMFWYRQDPGLGLRLIYFSYDVKMKEKGDIPEGYSVSREKKERFSLILESASTNQTSMYLCASSLAGANTGELFFGEGSRLTVL.